What follows are 32 T cell receptor beta chains derived from one specimen sequenced in a study of blood T cells in healthy people across ages. A sample-barcoded 5' primer and a J-beta primer mix were used in a second PCR of roughly 7 to 11 cycles. TCRdb re-called the 5' RACE reads with MiXCR, one entry per CDR3 protein. Of about 680,000 distinct CDR3 sequences listed, more than 40% are singletons. Sample: blood. The receptor source for this set is a woman aged 55-75 years in good health.

The table lists this clonotype with many counts. CDR3 DNA sequence: TGTGCCAGCAGCTTAGCCCCGGAACTAAGAACGGACAATGAGCAGTTCTTC. Amino acid sequence: CASSLAPELRTDNEQFF. This chain links TRBV7-2 with TRBJ2-1; D is undetermined. Trimming removed 0 bases at V and 5 bases at J, with 17 bases between. CDR3 length: 17 amino acids. CDR1 is SGHTA and CDR2 is FQGNSA in the germline V gene.

This clonotype turned up a few times. The rearrangement joins TRBV20-1 to TRBJ2-1; 8 positions agree with TRBD2. Losses at the gene ends were 2 bases for V and 8 bases for J; bases not matched to a gene: 17. Germline CDR1 reads DFQATT; CDR2 reads SNEGSKA (reference sequence). The CDR3 length is 17 residues. In nucleotides, the CDR3 is TGCAGTGCTAGAACGGGAGGGTTGCGGTTGGGGGGCGATGAGCAGTTCTTC. Protein product: CSARTGGLRLGGDEQFF.

The rearrangement joins TRBV27 to TRBJ2-7; 11 bases match TRBD1. Germline V gene data show CDR1 as MNHEY and CDR2 as SMNVEV (reference sequence). There are 18 residues in the CDR3. Losses at the gene ends were 2 bases for V and 5 bases for J; bases not matched to a gene: 14. CDR3: CASSLDPGTGGISDEQYF. CDR3 nucleotides: TGTGCCAGCAGTTTAGACCCCGGGACAGGGGGAATATCGGACGAGCAGTACTTC.

The gene calls are TRBV27 and TRBJ1-6, with a tentative D call TRBD1 (6 bases). The CDR3 is 19 residues long. The ends were cut back, 5 bases at V and 7 bases at J, with 27 bases in the middle. The germline CDR1 and CDR2 sequences are MNHEY and SMNVEV (reference sequence). The CDR3 loop reads CASSLQGLAVLMGNSPLHF. Written as DNA, the CDR3 is TGTGCCAGCAGTCTACAGGGTTTAGCGGTGTTGATGGGCAATTCACCCCTCCACTTT.

The rearrangement joins TRBV4-3 to TRBJ2-1; D gene ambiguous. Germline V lookup: CDR1 LGHNA, CDR2 YSLEER. Trimming removed 0 bases from V and 5 bases from J, with 11 bases in between. The CDR3 is 15 residues long. The CDR3 region is CASSQESMLDNEQFF. The CDR3 bases are TGCGCCAGCAGCCAAGAGTCGATGCTCGACAATGAGCAGTTCTTC.

This clonotype was recorded once. The CDR3 bases are TGTGCCAGCAGTCCCAGCCCCCGGACAGGGGACAATGAGCAGTTCTTC. As protein: CASSPSPRTGDNEQFF. The V call is TRBV27, the J call TRBJ2-1, with 9 bases lining up with TRBD1. Germline V gene lookup returns CDR1 MNHEY and CDR2 SMNVEV (reference sequence). Trimming cost V 5 bases and J 5 bases; bases outside gene matches: 10. CDR3 size: 16 residues.

The V gene is TRBV12-3 or TRBV12-4, the J gene TRBJ2-3; 8 bases line up with TRBD1. There are 13 residues in the CDR3. V shed 7 bases, J shed 5 bases, and the junction held 5 bases outside the gene matches. The CDR3 sequence is CASNRGKGDTQYF. Here the CDR3 DNA reads TGTGCCAGCAACAGGGGGAAGGGAGATACGCAGTATTTT.

This clonotype appeared a single time. The rearrangement links TRBV18 to TRBJ2-7; D is possibly TRBD1 (5 bases). In germline, CDR1 is KGHSH, CDR2 LQKENI. The CDR3 contains 12 residues. V shed 5 bases and J shed 6 bases, with 11 bases lying between them. The CDR3 is CASSSRVGEQYF. In DNA, the CDR3 is TGTGCCAGCTCAAGCAGGGTAGGCGAGCAGTACTTC.

The sample holds a few counts of this clonotype. CDR3 loop: CASSLFPAGQNTEAFF. The CDR3 DNA sequence: TGTGCCAGCAGCTTATTCCCCGCCGGGCAGAACACTGAAGCTTTCTTT. The chain uses TRBV7-3 and TRBJ1-1; D gene unclear. Trimming left V 2 bases short and J 1 base short, with 14 bases between. Germline CDR1 is SGHTA and CDR2 is FQGTGA. This CDR3 comprises 16 residues.

The table lists this clonotype with a few counts. V gene TRBV4-3 combines with J gene TRBJ2-7; 8 bases map to TRBD1. V was clipped by 1 base and J by 1 base; unmatched bases: 9. CDR1 and CDR2 from the germline V gene are LGHNA and YSLEER. There are 17 residues in the CDR3. In DNA, the CDR3 is TGCGCCAGCAGCCAAGGGGATACCGGGACAGGATCCTACGAGCAGTACTTC. Its protein is CASSQGDTGTGSYEQYF.

The chain joins TRBV3-1 to TRBJ2-5; possibly TRBD2 for D (5 bases). The V and J ends lost 2 bases and 3 bases respectively, with 10 bases between them. This CDR3 region has 14 residues. Germline loops: CDR1 LGHDT, CDR2 YNNKEL (reference sequence). The CDR3 nucleotides read TGTGCCAGCAGCCAACCAGCGGCCAAAGAGACCCAGTACTTC. Translated, it gives CASSQPAAKETQYF.

The J gene is TRBJ2-7, the V gene TRBV20-1; D is unclear. Looked up from germline, CDR1 is DFQATT and CDR2 is SNEGSKA (reference sequence). The ends were cut back, 5 bases at V and 12 bases at J, with 8 bases in the middle. There are 8 residues in the CDR3. The CDR3 region has the DNA TGCAGTGCTGGAACTTGGTACTTC. The encoded protein is CSAGTWYF.

This clonotype came up a few times. The rearrangement links TRBV2 to TRBJ2-7, with a tentative D call TRBD1 (5 bases). The DNA end favors TRBJ2-5, so the J call may be wrong. Germline V gene sequence: CDR1 SNHLY, CDR2 FYNNEI. This CDR3 comprises 15 residues. The CDR3 nucleotides are TGTGCCAGCAGTGAAATTATACCTAGGGGAGAGACCCAGTACTTC. This sequence encodes CASSEIIPRGETQYF.

This clonotype occurred a few times. The junction and the germline gene differ at one end; a read error may be behind it. This chain joins TRBV20-1 and TRBJ2-3, with D possibly TRBD2 on 5 matching bases. The CDR3 has 11 residues. In germline, CDR1 is DFQATT, CDR2 SNEGSKA (reference sequence). The CDR3 nucleotides are TGCAGCGCTACCAGCGGTGATACGCAGTATTTT. The encoded protein is CSATSGDTQYF.

The chain recombines TRBV27 with TRBJ2-2; 10 bases map to TRBD2. CDR1 is MNHEY and CDR2 is SMNVEV in the germline V gene (reference sequence). V was clipped by 7 bases and J by 0 bases; unmatched bases: 8. The CDR3 length is 17 residues. The CDR3 loop is CASMTSGYTANTGELFF. The CDR3 DNA follows: TGTGCCAGCATGACTAGCGGGTATACCGCGAACACCGGGGAGCTGTTTTTT.

The chain employs TRBV27 and TRBJ2-6, with D hard to call. The ends were cut back, 3 bases at V and 4 bases at J, with 4 bases in the middle. The CDR3 runs to 13 residues. Germline V lookup: CDR1 MNHEY, CDR2 SMNVEV (reference sequence). CDR3 sequence reads: CASSLNGANVLTF. Written as DNA, the CDR3 is TGTGCCAGCAGTTTGAACGGGGCCAACGTCCTGACTTTC.

The rearrangement joins TRBV7-3 to TRBJ2-1; D is perhaps TRBD1 (5 bases). Germline-derived CDR1 and CDR2 are SGHTA and FQGTGA. V was clipped by 2 bases and J by 8 bases, with 22 bases between them. This CDR3 contains 17 residues. This CDR3 reads CASSLARSTGNLDEQFF. The CDR3 region has the DNA TGTGCCAGCAGCTTAGCCCGTAGTACAGGCAATCTCGATGAGCAGTTCTTC.

This clonotype was counted ten times or more. The gene calls are TRBV28 and TRBJ1-4, with 8 bases lining up with TRBD1. V was pared by 3 bases and J by 5 bases, with 5 bases of the junction left unmatched. Germline loops: CDR1 MDHEN, CDR2 SYDVKM. The CDR3 is 15 amino acids. This CDR3 is CASSFTGGWNEKLFF. The CDR3 region has the DNA TGTGCCAGCAGTTTCACAGGGGGGTGGAATGAAAAACTGTTTTTT.

This rearrangement joins TRBV7-9 to TRBJ2-3; 16 nucleotides agree with TRBD2. V was pared by 5 bases and J by 4 bases, with 6 bases of the junction left unmatched. The germline V gene encodes CDR1 SEHNR and CDR2 FQNEAQ (reference sequence). CDR3 length: 17 amino acids. The CDR3 reads CASSPGTSGRESDTQYF. In nucleotides, the CDR3 is TGTGCCAGCAGCCCGGGGACTAGCGGGAGGGAGTCAGATACGCAGTATTTT.

V and J are TRBV29-1 and TRBJ2-1, with no clear D. V lost 2 bases and J lost 2, with 10 bases in between. Germline V CDR1 and CDR2: SQVTM, ANQGSEA. The CDR3 totals 14 residues. The CDR3 sequence is CSVEPPATYNEQFF. The CDR3 DNA is TGCAGCGTTGAACCCCCGGCCACCTACAATGAGCAGTTCTTC.

The V call is TRBV20-1, the J call TRBJ2-1; unclear D gene. This CDR3 contains 13 residues. V lost 5 bases and J lost 7, with 15 bases in between. The germline CDR1 and CDR2 sequences are DFQATT and SNEGSKA (reference sequence). Here the CDR3 reads CSAPYSLPNEQFF. The DNA for the CDR3 is TGCAGTGCTCCCTATTCCTTGCCTAATGAGCAGTTCTTC.

This sequence joins TRBV12-3 or TRBV12-4 and TRBJ1-5; no clear D gene. V was pared by 7 bases and J by 4 bases, with 17 bases between. This CDR3 spans 15 amino acids. This chain's CDR3 is CASNSRAGSNQPQHF. The CDR3 nucleotides are TGTGCCAGCAATTCTAGGGCAGGATCGAATCAGCCCCAGCATTTT.

The V gene is TRBV5-1, the J gene TRBJ2-3, with 8 positions matching TRBD2. The length of the CDR3 is 15 residues. Germline loops: CDR1 SGHRS, CDR2 YFSETQ. With V trimmed by 7 bases and J by 5 bases, 12 bases remained unmatched. The CDR3 DNA is TGCGCCAGCTCCGGGGGGGGGACTTACCAAGATACGCAGTATTTT. Its protein is CASSGGGTYQDTQYF.

There are a few counts of this clonotype. The chain uses TRBV5-6 and TRBJ1-1, with D perhaps matching TRBD1 (6 bases). CDR1 is SGHDT, CDR2 YYEEEE, per germline. V gave up 3 bases and J gave up 4 bases, with 16 bases separating them. CDR3 length: 15 amino acids. CDR3 sequence: CASSSRRTALTEAFF. In DNA form, the CDR3 reads TGTGCCAGCAGCTCGAGAAGGACAGCACTCACTGAAGCTTTCTTT.

The J gene is TRBJ2-1, the V gene TRBV4-2; 10 positions agree with TRBD1. The germline gives CDR1 LGHNA, CDR2 YNFKEQ. Losses at the gene ends were 1 base for V and 8 bases for J; bases not matched to a gene: 5. The length of the CDR3 is 15 residues. The CDR3 loop is CASSQGDRGIDEQFF. CDR3 sequence (DNA): TGTGCCAGCAGCCAAGGGGACAGGGGTATCGATGAGCAGTTCTTC.

CDR3 sequence reads: CSASSTADGYTF. As DNA, the CDR3 is TGCAGTGCTAGTTCGACTGCTGATGGCTACACCTTC. The chain couples TRBV20-1 to TRBJ1-2; D gene ambiguous. The germline V gene has CDR1 DFQATT and CDR2 SNEGSKA (reference sequence). V was pared by 3 bases and J by 6 bases, with 11 bases between. The CDR3 runs 12 residues.

This clonotype was seen a single time. The V gene is TRBV28, the J gene TRBJ2-7; 7 bases are shared with TRBD2. Trimming at V came to 2 bases and at J to 0 bases, leaving 10 bases not matched to a gene. The CDR3 is 17 residues long. Germline CDR1 and CDR2: MDHEN and SYDVKM. CDR3 sequence reads: CASSLEVWGGSSYEQYF. The CDR3 nucleotides read TGTGCCAGCAGTTTAGAGGTATGGGGCGGGAGCTCCTACGAGCAGTACTTC.

This clonotype has a handful of counts. V and J are TRBV3-1 and TRBJ1-2; the D is unclear. CDR1 and CDR2 from the germline V gene are LGHDT and YNNKEL (reference sequence). V gave up 2 bases and J gave up 0 bases, with 1 base separating them. This CDR3 has 12 residues. As DNA, the CDR3 is TGTGCCAGCAGCCAACCTAACTATGGCTACACCTTC. Its protein product is CASSQPNYGYTF.

In this sample, this clonotype turned up a few times. The J gene is TRBJ2-3, the V gene TRBV5-1; 9 bases line up with TRBD2. V lost 7 bases and J lost 3; bases outside the gene matches: 15. The germline CDR1 and CDR2 sequences are SGHRS and YFSETQ. This CDR3 contains 17 residues. The CDR3 DNA reads as TGCGCCAGCGACCCGCGTGGCGGGAGGGCCTCTACAGATACGCAGTATTTT. This encodes CASDPRGGRASTDTQYF. Filled out from reference TRBV5-1 and TRBJ2-3, the complete variable domain reads KAGVTQTPRYLIKTRGQQVTLSCSPISGHRSVSWYQQTPGQGLQFLFEYFSETQRNKGNFPGRFSGRQFSNSRSEMNVSTLELGDSALYLCASDPRGGRASTDTQYFGPGTRLTVL.

The V gene is TRBV10-3, the J gene TRBJ1-1; D unclear. Per germline, CDR1 ENHRY and CDR2 SYGVKD. The CDR3 runs to 12 residues. The CDR3 spells CAIGRPNTEAFF. As DNA, the CDR3 is TGTGCTATTGGACGGCCGAACACTGAAGCTTTCTTT.

V gene TRBV7-2 combines with J gene TRBJ2-4; no definite D call. Judging by the DNA end, TRBJ2-7 fits better; the J call may be wrong. There are 14 residues in the CDR3. The germline V gene has CDR1 SGHTA and CDR2 FQGNSA. CDR3: CASSPRMSSYEQYF. The CDR3, as DNA: TGTGCCAGCAGCCCCCGAATGAGTTCCTACGAGCAGTACTTC.

This chain links TRBV20-1 with TRBJ2-5; 9 positions match TRBD2. The end of the DNA is better explained by TRBJ2-7, so the J call may be wrong. Germline lookup yields CDR1 DFQATT and CDR2 SNEGSKA (reference sequence). The CDR3 loop spans 15 amino acids. The CDR3 DNA sequence: TGCAGTGCTAGAGATACTAGCGGGCTTGCCTACGAGCAGTACTTC. Protein product: CSARDTSGLAYEQYF.